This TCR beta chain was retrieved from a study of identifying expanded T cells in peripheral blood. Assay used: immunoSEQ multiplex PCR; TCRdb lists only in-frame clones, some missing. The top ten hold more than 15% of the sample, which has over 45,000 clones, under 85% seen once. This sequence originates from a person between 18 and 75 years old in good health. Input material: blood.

The DNA for the CDR3 is TGTGCCAGCAGCTCATTGGACAGGCCTGGGGAGCTGTTTTTT. Translating it yields CASSSLDRPGELFF. J is TRBJ2-2 and V is TRBV7-7, with 7 bases lining up with TRBD1. CDR3 size: 14 residues. CDR1 is SSHAT, CDR2 FNYEAQ, per germline (reference sequence). The junction had 7 bases not matched to a gene; V was cut back by 4 bases and J by 8 bases.